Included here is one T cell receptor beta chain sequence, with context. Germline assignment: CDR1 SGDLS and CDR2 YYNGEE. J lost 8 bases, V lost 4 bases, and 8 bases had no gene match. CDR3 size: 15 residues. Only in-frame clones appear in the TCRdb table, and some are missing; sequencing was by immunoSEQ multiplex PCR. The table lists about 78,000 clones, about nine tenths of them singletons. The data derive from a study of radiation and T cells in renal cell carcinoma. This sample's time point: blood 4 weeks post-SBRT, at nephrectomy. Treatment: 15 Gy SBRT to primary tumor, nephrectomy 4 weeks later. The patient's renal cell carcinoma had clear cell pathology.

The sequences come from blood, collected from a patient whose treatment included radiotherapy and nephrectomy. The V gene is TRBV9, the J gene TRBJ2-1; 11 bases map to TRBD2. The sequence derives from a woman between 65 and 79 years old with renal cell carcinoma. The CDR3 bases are TGTGCCAGCAGCTCCCGACTAGCGGGGTTTTATGAGCAGTTCTTC. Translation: CASSSRLAGFYEQFF.